This TCR beta chain derives from a study of blood T cell repertoires in COVID-19. Original data processing: For nucleated cells, counts were estimated from reference gene primer amplification. Only in-frame clones appear in the TCRdb table, and some are missing; sequencing was by immunoSEQ multiplex PCR. The DNA was the basis for D and trimming; V, J and clone size are from that table. The data hold approximately 89,000 clones, with approximately 80% observed a single time. Germline V CDR1 and CDR2: KGHSH, LQKENI. The length of the CDR3 is 13 residues. J was trimmed by 5 bases and V by 2 bases; bases with no gene match: 1.

Sequencing was carried out using peripheral blood. This clonotype was obtained from a man aged 65 to 85 with COVID-19, enrolled during active disease. The chain is built from TRBV18 and TRBJ1-1; 8 nucleotides match TRBD1. This CDR3 reads CASSPGQGTEAFF. The CDR3 bases are TGTGCCAGCTCACCAGGACAGGGTACTGAAGCTTTCTTT. Full variable domain (missing parts from reference TRBV18 and TRBJ1-1): NAGVMQNPRHLVRRRGQEARLRCSPMKGHSHVYWYRQLPEEGLKFMVYLQKENIIDESGMPKERFSAEFPKEGPSILRIQQVVRGDSAAYFCASSPGQGTEAFFGQGTRLTVV.